A selection of T cell receptor beta chains follows, all from one sample in a study of T cell repertoires in cytomegalovirus infection. TCRdb recomputed calls from the reads with MiXCR, one row per CDR3 protein. The data hold about 360,000 distinct CDR3 sequences, with 15% to 20% observed a single time. Material: PBMCs. The receptor set was obtained from a human donor in good health (CMV status not recorded). Some clones in this sample may be carry-over from other donors' samples. CDR3s include the opening cysteine and the closing phenylalanine or tryptophan.

cdr3_aa: CASSLDEFGSGQQETQYF
j_call: TRBJ2-5
v_call: TRBV7-8

cdr3_aa: CSARGLADVLQETQYF
j_call: TRBJ2-5
v_call: TRBV20-1

cdr3_aa: CSASRANQPQHF
j_call: TRBJ1-5
v_call: TRBV20-1

cdr3_aa: CASSPTTSGAYNEQFF
j_call: TRBJ2-1
v_call: TRBV7-9

cdr3_aa: CASSYPYEQYF
j_call: TRBJ2-7
v_call: TRBV6-1

cdr3_aa: CASRGGDNIQYF
j_call: TRBJ2-4
v_call: TRBV2

cdr3_aa: CASSTTTGSTEAFF
j_call: TRBJ1-1
v_call: TRBV5-1

cdr3_aa: CAISESGGPGTDTQYF
j_call: TRBJ2-3
v_call: TRBV10-3

cdr3_aa: CASSTDPSSYNEQFF
j_call: TRBJ2-1
v_call: TRBV5-4

cdr3_aa: CATRAGGSYEQYF
j_call: TRBJ2-7
v_call: TRBV10-3

cdr3_aa: CAISDLQRLATDTQYF
j_call: TRBJ2-3
v_call: TRBV10-3

cdr3_aa: CAISEELWGFQDEQYF
j_call: TRBJ2-7
v_call: TRBV10-3

cdr3_aa: CASSPGTPNYNEQFF
j_call: TRBJ2-1
v_call: TRBV19

cdr3_aa: CASSLVPGYSYEQYF
j_call: TRBJ2-7
v_call: TRBV7-2

cdr3_aa: CASSLMGQGNSPLHF
j_call: TRBJ1-6
v_call: TRBV7-2

cdr3_aa: CASSPLSGTASSGANVLTF
j_call: TRBJ2-6
v_call: TRBV6-5

cdr3_aa: CATSREPPGLAGGPNTQYF
j_call: TRBJ2-3
v_call: TRBV15

cdr3_aa: CASSPPGYNEQFF
j_call: TRBJ2-1
v_call: TRBV6-5

cdr3_aa: CASSPYDRGSVETQYF
j_call: TRBJ2-5
v_call: TRBV6-6

cdr3_aa: CASSLLTGTQYF
j_call: TRBJ2-3
v_call: TRBV7-2

cdr3_aa: CASITGTGGFGELFF
j_call: TRBJ2-2
v_call: TRBV19

cdr3_aa: CAIPLKSPGANPGQFF
j_call: TRBJ2-1
v_call: TRBV7-9

cdr3_aa: CSPYPSTISGDQETQYF
j_call: TRBJ2-5
v_call: TRBV20-1

cdr3_aa: CASSLARAGDYEQYF
j_call: TRBJ2-7
v_call: TRBV7-8

cdr3_aa: CASSYSMYGTEAFF
j_call: TRBJ1-1
v_call: TRBV6-6

cdr3_aa: CASSLGPQHNSPLHF
j_call: TRBJ1-6
v_call: TRBV7-8

cdr3_aa: CASSLALLETQYF
j_call: TRBJ2-5
v_call: TRBV5-1

cdr3_aa: CTCSSRDSGNTIYF
j_call: TRBJ1-3
v_call: TRBV19

cdr3_aa: CASSYESGGPADTQYF
j_call: TRBJ2-3
v_call: TRBV6-5

cdr3_aa: CASTRYRGLADTQYF
j_call: TRBJ2-3
v_call: TRBV7-2

cdr3_aa: CASSYDYNEQFF
j_call: TRBJ2-1
v_call: TRBV6-2/TRBV6-3

cdr3_aa: CASSPTGPLEQYF
j_call: TRBJ2-7
v_call: TRBV7-9

cdr3_aa: CASSQGTSGRAGELFF
j_call: TRBJ2-2
v_call: TRBV4-1

cdr3_aa: CASSLWTGPYEQYF
j_call: TRBJ2-7
v_call: TRBV7-2

cdr3_aa: CASTDPGALNTEAFF
j_call: TRBJ1-1
v_call: TRBV28

cdr3_aa: CASSTWTGPQETQYF
j_call: TRBJ2-5
v_call: TRBV11-2

cdr3_aa: CASSFAGPQPQHF
j_call: TRBJ1-5
v_call: TRBV7-2

cdr3_aa: CASSLDRGGATDTQYF
j_call: TRBJ2-3
v_call: TRBV7-2

cdr3_aa: CASSLVRSYEQYF
j_call: TRBJ2-7
v_call: TRBV7-2

cdr3_aa: CASSFLGGVGYEQFF
j_call: TRBJ2-1
v_call: TRBV7-2

cdr3_aa: CASSLVGRQTGDEQFF
j_call: TRBJ2-1
v_call: TRBV7-8

cdr3_aa: CASSRGGSTYEQYF
j_call: TRBJ2-7
v_call: TRBV7-2

cdr3_aa: CASDQGALNTEAFF
j_call: TRBJ1-1
v_call: TRBV10-3

cdr3_aa: CASSEDRDNEQFF
j_call: TRBJ2-1
v_call: TRBV2

cdr3_aa: CASSFSRIGEETQYF
j_call: TRBJ2-5
v_call: TRBV5-1

cdr3_aa: CASSPGGGTLNTEAFF
j_call: TRBJ1-1
v_call: TRBV7-8

cdr3_aa: CASSSGRTGSHEQYF
j_call: TRBJ2-7
v_call: TRBV7-9

cdr3_aa: CASSLGTGSIYGYTF
j_call: TRBJ1-2
v_call: TRBV27